The 26 T cell receptor beta chains in this list originate from one sample, sequenced in a study of cytomegalovirus exposure and HLA in healthy donors. This table comes from immunoSEQ multiplex PCR, and its TCRdb copy is limited to in-frame clones, with some not included. The table includes about 150,000 clones, nearly 90% detected once. Sequenced sample: PBMCs. Receptors originate from a woman under 30 in good health and CMV-seropositive.

The chain employs TRBV2 and TRBJ2-7; 9 bases are a match to TRBD1. Germline lookup yields CDR1 SNHLY and CDR2 FYNNEI. The CDR3 sequence is 16 residues long. With V trimmed by 0 bases and J by 2 bases, 5 bases remained unmatched. CDR3 protein: CASSEANRGPTYEQYF. CDR3 DNA: TGTGCCAGCAGTGAAGCGAACAGGGGGCCCACCTACGAGCAGTACTTC.

The rearrangement links TRBV4-1 to TRBJ2-3; the match to TRBD1 covers 10 bases. V gave up 5 bases and J gave up 6 bases; unmatched junction bases: 5. The CDR3 length is 14 residues. Germline loops: CDR1 MGHRA, CDR2 YSYEKL. CDR3 region: CASSYGTGVDTQYF. The CDR3 DNA reads as TGCGCCAGCAGCTACGGGACAGGGGTCGATACGCAGTATTTT.

This chain joins TRBV5-1 and TRBJ1-1; D uncertain. The germline V gene has CDR1 SGHRS and CDR2 YFSETQ. V was pared by 0 bases and J by 1 base, with 7 bases between. CDR3 size: 14 residues. Here the CDR3 reads CASSLGRGNTEAFF. CDR3 coding DNA: TGCGCCAGCAGCTTGGGGCGGGGGAACACTGAAGCTTTCTTT.

This chain joins TRBV7-6 and TRBJ2-1; D perhaps matches TRBD2 (5 bases). Germline V gene lookup returns CDR1 SGHVS and CDR2 FNYEAQ. This CDR3 spans 14 amino acids. The germline V and J ends were trimmed by 2 bases and 7 bases, with 12 bases remaining between them. CDR3 protein: CASSLPPSPNEQFF. DNA for the CDR3: TGTGCCAGCAGCTTACCACCTAGCCCGAATGAGCAGTTCTTC.

The V and J genes are TRBV9 and TRBJ1-2; no clear D gene. CDR1 SGDLS and CDR2 YYNGEE come from the germline V gene. V was clipped by 4 bases and J by 1 base, with 8 bases between them. This CDR3 has 13 amino acids. The CDR3 spells CASSLEDNYGYTF. CDR3 nucleotide sequence: TGTGCCAGCAGCCTGGAGGATAACTATGGCTACACCTTC.

With regard to this clone: A read error may account for a junction end that differs from germline. In DNA form, the CDR3 reads TGCGCCAGCAGCTTAAGAGTAGCGGGGGGGCGCACCGATACGCAGTATTTT. Its translation: CASSLRVAGGRTDTQYF. The chain carries TRBV5-1 and TRBJ2-3; 11 nucleotides agree with TRBD2. The CDR3 is 17 amino acids. The germline gives CDR1 SGHRS, CDR2 YFSETQ. Complete variable domain (other parts from reference TRBV5-1 and TRBJ2-3): KAGVTQTPRYLIKTRGQQVTLSCSPISGHRSVSWYQQTPGQGLQFLFEYFSETQRNKGNFPGRFSGRQFSNSRSEMNVSTLELGDSALYLCASSLRVAGGRTDTQYFGPGTRLTVL.

The CDR3 DNA reads as TGTGCCTGGAATGACAGGGGGCGCAGTTCCGGGGCCAACGTCCTGACTTTC. The encoded protein is CAWNDRGRSSGANVLTF. This chain connects TRBV30 to TRBJ2-6; 10 bases line up with TRBD1. Germline V lookup: CDR1 GTSNPN, CDR2 SVGIG (reference sequence). The CDR3 is 17 residues long. The junction had 10 bases not matched to a gene; V was cut back by 4 bases and J by 4 bases. The full variable domain, rest sourced from reference TRBV30 and TRBJ2-6, is SQTIHQWPATLVQPVGSPLSLECTVEGTSNPNLYWYRQAAGRGLQLLFYSVGIGQISSEVPQNLSASRPQDRQFILSSKKLLLSDSGFYLCAWNDRGRSSGANVLTFGAGSRLTVL.

The chain carries TRBV27 and TRBJ2-7; 8 bases agree with TRBD2. Germline CDR1 MNHEY, CDR2 SMNVEV (reference sequence). The CDR3 loop spans 14 amino acids. V lost 5 bases, J lost 2 bases, and 5 bases stayed unmatched. The CDR3 loop reads CASSRAGETYEQYF. The DNA of the CDR3 is TGTGCCAGCAGTAGAGCGGGGGAGACCTACGAGCAGTACTTC.

The chain is built from TRBV27 and TRBJ2-7; D unclear. With 6 bases removed from V and 7 bases from J, the gap between germline ends came to 16 bases. The CDR3 is 13 residues long. In germline, CDR1 is MNHEY, CDR2 SMNVEV (reference sequence). The CDR3 protein is CASRMAVKAEQYF. Here the CDR3 DNA reads TGTGCCAGCAGGATGGCGGTGAAGGCGGAGCAGTACTTC.

This clone was found once. The chain links TRBV5-4 to TRBJ2-2, with D possibly TRBD2 on 6 matching bases. Trimming left V 4 bases short and J 3 bases short, with 16 bases between. The CDR3 is made up of 16 amino acids. In germline, CDR1 is SGHNT, CDR2 YYREEE (reference sequence). The CDR3: CASSLTSGGDTGELFF. CDR3 nucleotides: TGTGCCAGCAGCCTTACCTCCGGCGGGGACACCGGGGAGCTGTTTTTT.

The chain couples TRBV5-1 to TRBJ1-1; tentatively, D is TRBD1 (6 bases). The CDR3 is 14 amino acids. V dropped 7 bases and J dropped 1 base, with 14 bases sitting between them. In germline, CDR1 is SGHRS, CDR2 YFSETQ. DNA of the CDR3: TGCGCCAGCGGGGAGGGCAGGGGGAACACTGAAGCTTTCTTT. Its protein is CASGEGRGNTEAFF.

This chain connects TRBV12-5 to TRBJ2-7; no definite D call. This CDR3 contains 13 residues. Per the germline V gene, CDR1 is LGHNT and CDR2 is FRNRAP. V lost 7 bases to trimming and J lost 2 bases, with 12 bases between them. CDR3 residues: CASATGGTYEQYF. DNA of the CDR3: TGTGCTAGTGCCACGGGTGGAACCTACGAGCAGTACTTC.

The rearrangement joins TRBV20-1 to TRBJ2-5; no clear D. Per germline, CDR1 DFQATT and CDR2 SNEGSKA (reference sequence). The CDR3 runs 10 residues. The V and J ends lost 5 bases and 4 bases respectively, with 5 bases between them. CDR3 region: CSAHRETQYF. CDR3 nucleotide sequence: TGCAGTGCTCATAGAGAGACCCAGTACTTC.

The chain couples TRBV19 to TRBJ1-2, with D hard to call. The CDR3 has 14 residues. Germline values: CDR1 LNHDA, CDR2 SQIVND (reference sequence). V was clipped by 1 base and J by 8 bases, with 14 bases between them. The CDR3 bases are TGTGCCAGTAGTATAGCGGAGGGTATGGGCGGCTACACCTTC. The encoded protein is CASSIAEGMGGYTF.

This chain joins TRBV2 and TRBJ1-6; 9 nucleotides match TRBD1. Germline V CDR1 and CDR2: SNHLY, FYNNEI. After removal of 3 bases from V and 9 bases from J, the junction contained 3 bases not matched to a gene. The CDR3 length is 14 residues. The CDR3 region is CASSEGQGGSPLHF. The CDR3 DNA reads as TGTGCCAGCAGTGAGGGACAGGGTGGTTCACCCCTCCACTTT.

This chain uses TRBV6-5 with TRBJ1-1; D may be TRBD1 (6 bases). V was shortened by 3 bases and J by 5 bases, with 19 bases between the two germline ends. The CDR3 consists of 16 residues. CDR1 is MNHEY, CDR2 SVGAGI, per germline. The DNA of the CDR3 is TGTGCCAGCAGTTATTATCCAGCGGGGGGGCGGACTGAAGCTTTCTTT. Protein product: CASSYYPAGGRTEAFF.

This clone was picked up one time. V gene TRBV18 combines with J gene TRBJ2-1; 8 bases line up with TRBD1. This CDR3 region has 12 residues. Germline lookup yields CDR1 KGHSH and CDR2 LQKENI. Losses at the gene ends were 8 bases for V and 9 bases for J; bases not matched to a gene: 6. The CDR3 is CASADRGGEQFF. CDR3 DNA: TGTGCCAGCGCTGACAGGGGCGGTGAGCAGTTCTTC.

The chain combines TRBV29-1 with TRBJ2-3; TRBD2 matches 9 bases. Germline assignment: CDR1 SQVTM and CDR2 ANQGSEA. V lost 4 bases and J lost 2; bases outside the gene matches: 4. The CDR3 has 14 residues. CDR3 amino acids: CSVAAGGPTDTQYF. The CDR3 nucleotides are TGCAGCGTTGCCGCGGGGGGGCCCACAGATACGCAGTATTTT.

The J gene is TRBJ2-2, the V gene TRBV27; no clear D gene. The CDR3 spans 11 residues. The germline V and J ends were trimmed by 8 bases and 2 bases, with 3 bases remaining between them. CDR1 is MNHEY, CDR2 SMNVEV, per germline (reference sequence). The CDR3 loop is CASGNTGELFF. DNA for the CDR3: TGTGCCAGCGGCAACACCGGGGAGCTGTTTTTT.

The chain combines TRBV18 with TRBJ1-2; 9 bases map to TRBD1. V lost 4 bases to trimming and J lost 3 bases; unmatched junction nucleotides: 6. CDR3 length: 15 amino acids. CDR1 is KGHSH and CDR2 is LQKENI in the germline V gene. CDR3 coding DNA: TGTGCCAGCTCACTCAACAGGGGGCAAGACTATGGCTACACCTTC. Residues: CASSLNRGQDYGYTF.

CDR3 DNA sequence: TGTGCCAGCAGTTGGCGGTCCCTAGCTTTCTTT. This translates into CASSWRSLAFF. V usage is TRBV11-2 and J usage is TRBJ1-1; D unclear. Germline V CDR1 and CDR2: SGHAT, FQNNGV. The CDR3 is made up of 11 amino acids. V was cut by 6 bases and J by 10 bases, with 12 bases left in between.

The V gene is TRBV27, the J gene TRBJ2-1, with 8 bases that match TRBD2. CDR3 length: 15 residues. From germline, CDR1 is MNHEY and CDR2 SMNVEV (reference sequence). V gave up 3 bases and J gave up 2 bases; unmatched junction bases: 3. As DNA, the CDR3 is TGTGCCAGCAGTTTCCGGGGGGGCCCCTACAATGAGCAGTTCTTC. Its protein is CASSFRGGPYNEQFF.

The chain combines TRBV5-4 with TRBJ2-7, with D possibly TRBD1 on 6 matching bases. V dropped 2 bases and J dropped 0 bases, with 9 bases sitting between them. The CDR3 has 14 residues. Germline CDR1 and CDR2: SGHNT and YYREEE (reference sequence). As DNA, the CDR3 is TGTGCCAGCAGCTTCTCAGGGGCCTCCTACGAGCAGTACTTC. It specifies CASSFSGASYEQYF.

This chain links TRBV11-2 with TRBJ1-2; 9 bases agree with TRBD1. J was trimmed by 3 bases and V by 5 bases; bases with no gene match: 7. This CDR3 region has 15 residues. Germline CDR1 SGHAT, CDR2 FQNNGV. Here the CDR3 DNA reads TGTGCCAGCAGCCCTATAAGGACAGGGGACTATGGCTACACCTTC. Translation gives CASSPIRTGDYGYTF.

The chain links TRBV7-9 to TRBJ1-1, with 9 bases identical to TRBD1. The ends lost 1 base at V and 5 bases at J; junction bases unmatched: 8. The CDR3 consists of 16 residues. From germline, CDR1 is SEHNR and CDR2 FQNEAQ (reference sequence). CDR3 coding DNA: TGTGCCAGCAGCTTAGAAATGGGGACAGGGAAGACTGAAGCTTTCTTT. Translated: CASSLEMGTGKTEAFF.

J is TRBJ1-1 and V is TRBV13, with D possibly being TRBD1 (6 bases). The germline V gene has CDR1 PRHDT and CDR2 FYEKMQ (reference sequence). CDR3 length: 12 residues. V lost 4 bases and J 11 bases, leaving 14 bases between the germline ends. The CDR3 DNA follows: TGTGCCAGCAGCTCATCAGGGGCGGCCGCTTTCTTT. It is translated as CASSSSGAAAFF.